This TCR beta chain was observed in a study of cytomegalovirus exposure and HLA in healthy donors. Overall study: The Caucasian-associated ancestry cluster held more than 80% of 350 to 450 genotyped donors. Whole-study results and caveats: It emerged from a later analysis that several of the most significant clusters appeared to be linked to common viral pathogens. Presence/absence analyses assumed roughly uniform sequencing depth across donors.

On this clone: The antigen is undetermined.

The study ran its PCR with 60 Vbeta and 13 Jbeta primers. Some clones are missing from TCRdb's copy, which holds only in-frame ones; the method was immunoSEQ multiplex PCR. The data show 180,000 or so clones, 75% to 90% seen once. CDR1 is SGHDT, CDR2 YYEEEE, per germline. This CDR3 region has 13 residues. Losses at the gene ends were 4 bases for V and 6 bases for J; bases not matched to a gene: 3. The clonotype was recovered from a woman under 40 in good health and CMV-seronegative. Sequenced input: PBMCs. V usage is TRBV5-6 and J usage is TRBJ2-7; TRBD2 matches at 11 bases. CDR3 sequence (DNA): TGTGCCAGCAGCCCCGGGACTAGCGGCGAGCAGTACTTC. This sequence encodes CASSPGTSGEQYF.